The rows below give T cell receptor beta chains drawn from one sample of a study of blood T cell repertoires in COVID-19. Some clones are missing from TCRdb's copy, which holds only in-frame ones; the method was immunoSEQ multiplex PCR. The sample includes about 110,000 clones, 80% to 85% seen only once; the top ten take 0.83%. Material for sequencing was peripheral blood. These receptors were taken from a woman between 70 and 85 years old with acute or convalescent COVID-19. Both conserved end residues are part of each CDR3. The D gene is left open where the match is weak. The size of a clone is reported for some rows only, either as once, few or many, or as a class for expanded clones.

TRBV7-3,-,TRBD1,TRBJ1-5,TGTGCCAGCAGCTTAAGCGGACAGGGTAATCAGCCCCAGCATTTT,CASSLSGQGNQPQHF
TRBV7-3,-,-,TRBJ1-1,TGTGCCAGCAGCTTAGTCTCAGGGGCGAACACTGAAGCTTTCTTT,CASSLVSGANTEAFF
TRBV15,few,TRBD1,TRBJ1-1,TGTGCCACCAGAAAGACAGGGGCCACTGAAGCTTTCTTT,CATRKTGATEAFF
TRBV29-1,-,-,TRBJ2-2,TGCAGCGTCTCGGAAGGGGTCTTCACCGGGGAGCTGTTTTTT,CSVSEGVFTGELFF
TRBV11-2,-,TRBD1,TRBJ2-3,TGTGCCAGCAGCTCGATCAGGACAGGGGCGGTCGCAGATACGCAGTATTTT,CASSSIRTGAVADTQYF
TRBV3-1/TRBV3-2,-,-,TRBJ2-1,TGTGCCAGCAGCCCTAGAGAGAAGGGCGGGTGGAGCTCCTACAATGAGCAGTTCTTC,CASSPREKGGWSSYNEQFF
TRBV28,-,-,TRBJ1-5,TGTGCCAGCAGTTTGGAGGGACAGCCCCAGCATTTT,CASSLEGQPQHF
TRBV10-3,-,-,TRBJ1-1,TGTGCCATCAGTGAGCGGGGGGTCACTGAAGCTTTCTTT,CAISERGVTEAFF
TRBV21-1,-,-,TRBJ2-1,TGTGCCAGCAGTAAAGTTCTCGGGACTAGCGGGAGTGGTGAGCAGTTCTTC,CASSKVLGTSGSGEQFF
TRBV7-9,-,-,TRBJ2-2,TGTGCCAGCAGCTTACAGGTTTACACCGGGGAGCTGTTTTTT,CASSLQVYTGELFF
TRBV5-4,-,TRBD1,TRBJ1-1,TGTGCCAGCAGCGAGACAGGGGTTGGGGAAGCTTTCTTT,CASSETGVGEAFF
TRBV5-1,-,TRBD2,TRBJ2-5,TGCGCCAGCAGCGCTAGACTAGCGGGGGCCACGGGGACCCAGTACTTC,CASSARLAGATGTQYF
TRBV5-1,-,TRBD1,TRBJ1-1,TGCGCCAGCAGCGTACAGGGGGCGTCGGGCACTGAAGCTTTCTTT,CASSVQGASGTEAFF
TRBV13,-,-,TRBJ1-2,TGTGCCAGCAGCTTAGGCTCCACGGCTAACTATGGCTACACCTTC,CASSLGSTANYGYTF
TRBV6-2/TRBV6-3,-,TRBD2,TRBJ2-1,TGTGCCAGCAGGTACGAACCGGGACTAGCGGGGGCCTATGAGCAGTTCTTC,CASRYEPGLAGAYEQFF
TRBV19,-,TRBD1,TRBJ1-1,TGTGCCAGTAGACCCGACAGGGTCACTGAAGCTTTCTTT,CASRPDRVTEAFF
TRBV25-1,few,TRBD1,TRBJ1-2,TGTGCCAGCAGTGGACAGGGGGCAGGCGGCTACACCTTC,CASSGQGAGGYTF